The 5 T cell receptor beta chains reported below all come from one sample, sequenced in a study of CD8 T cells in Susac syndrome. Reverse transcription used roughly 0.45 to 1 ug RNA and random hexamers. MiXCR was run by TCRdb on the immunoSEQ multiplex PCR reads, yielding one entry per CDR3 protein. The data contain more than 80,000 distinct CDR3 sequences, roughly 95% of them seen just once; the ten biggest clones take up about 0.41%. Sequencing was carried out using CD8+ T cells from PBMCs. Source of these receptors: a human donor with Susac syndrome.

In DNA, the CDR3 is TGTGCCAGCAGCCGGGGGCGGGGGCCCCTCAATGAGCAGTTCTTC. Its translation: CASSRGRGPLNEQFF. V usage is TRBV7-3 and J usage is TRBJ2-1; perhaps TRBD2 as D (7 bases). V was pared by 5 bases and J by 6 bases, with 17 bases between. CDR1 and CDR2 (germline): SGHTA, FQGTGA. This CDR3 has 15 amino acids.

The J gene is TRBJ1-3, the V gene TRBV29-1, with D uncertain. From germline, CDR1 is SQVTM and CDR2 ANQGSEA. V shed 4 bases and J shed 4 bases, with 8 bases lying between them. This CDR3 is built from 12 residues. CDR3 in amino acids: CSVGRSGNTIYF. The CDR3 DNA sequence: TGCAGCGTTGGGAGGTCGGGAAACACCATATATTTT.

CDR3 amino acids: CASRGELNTEAFF. As DNA, the CDR3 is TGTGCCTCCCGTGGGGAGTTGAACACTGAAGCTTTCTTT. V gene TRBV14 combines with J gene TRBJ1-1; the D is unclear. CDR1 and CDR2 (germline): SGHDN, FVKESK. The CDR3 spans 13 residues. The V and J ends lost 11 bases and 0 bases respectively, with 13 bases between them.

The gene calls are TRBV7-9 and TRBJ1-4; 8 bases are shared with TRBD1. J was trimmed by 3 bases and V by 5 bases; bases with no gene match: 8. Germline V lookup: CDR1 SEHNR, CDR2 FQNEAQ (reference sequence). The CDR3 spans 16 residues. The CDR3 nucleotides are TGTGCCAGCAGCCCTCCCCCGACAGGGGCTAATGAAAAACTGTTTTTT. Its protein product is CASSPPPTGANEKLFF.

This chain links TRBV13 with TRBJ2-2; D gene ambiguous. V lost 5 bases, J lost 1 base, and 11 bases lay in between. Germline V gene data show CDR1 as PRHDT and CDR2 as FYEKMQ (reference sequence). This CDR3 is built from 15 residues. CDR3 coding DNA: TGTGCCAGCAGCATAAGGAATCTGAACACCGGGGAGCTGTTTTTT. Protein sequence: CASSIRNLNTGELFF.